This record looks at one TCR beta chain sequence and its context. Antigen unknown. The data were obtained in a study of T cells after posttransplantation cyclophosphamide. Findings and limits, study-wide: Later post-transplant blood repertoires were often dominated by donor CD8+ memory clones. Blood and skin or GI T cell repertoires showed limited TRB overlap.

The CDR3 consists of 15 residues. V gave up 0 bases and J gave up 5 bases, with 14 bases separating them. Per the germline V gene, CDR1 is SEHNR and CDR2 is FQNEAQ (reference sequence). The method was immunoSEQ multiplex PCR; TCRdb's version includes in-frame clones alone and lacks a portion of them. The sample has 10,000 or so clones; roughly 85% are singletons. Cyclophosphamide on days +3 and +4 followed busulfan-fludarabine conditioning and a marrow graft. This specimen consisted of PBMCs, obtained 1903 days after a stem cell transplant with posttransplant cyclophosphamide. The TCR sequence derives from a female patient aged 40-50 years who received an allogeneic stem cell transplant from a related donor, was CMV-positive, and had no GVHD. Among the T cells, some may be from the graft donor. This rearrangement joins TRBV7-9 to TRBJ2-7, with D possibly being TRBD1 (6 bases). The DNA of the CDR3 is TGTGCCAGCAGCTTAGCTCCGGGACACGGGGACGAGCAGTACTTC. Amino acid sequence: CASSLAPGHGDEQYF.